The source of this T cell receptor (beta chain) is a study of a mutant IDH1 vaccine in newly diagnosed glioma. The wider study: Radiotherapy, temozolomide, or both had been given previously, and both were given to most.

This sample's time point: week 35, safety follow-up. Vaccination comprised doses that each held 300 ug of mutant IDH1 20-mer peptide, plus topical imiquimod. Comment on this clone: What it recognizes is unknown.

Trimming shortened V by 0 bases and J by 5 bases, and 8 bases separated the two germline ends. Germline-derived CDR1 and CDR2 are ENHRY and SYGVKD. This CDR3 has 15 residues. Only in-frame clones appear in the TCRdb table, and some are missing; sequencing was by immunoSEQ multiplex PCR. The top ten hold under 6% of the sample, which has some 44,000 clones, 65% to 90% seen once. This receptor was taken from a woman between 45 and 65 years old with glioma. The V gene is TRBV10-3, the J gene TRBJ1-6, with D unclear. The material sequenced was PBMCs, taken from a glioma patient whose treatment included an IDH1 peptide vaccine. DNA for the CDR3: TGTGCCATCAGTGAGTCTCCAGGAAATAATTCACCCCTCCACTTT. This translates into CAISESPGNNSPLHF.